The next 12 T cell receptor beta chains were all read from a single sample in a study of early T cells in non-severe SARS-CoV-2 infection. TCRdb called the 5' RACE reads again in MiXCR, with one record for every CDR3 protein. This table holds about 75,000 distinct CDR3 sequences, approximately 11% found once. The sample here was whole blood, taken at baseline. The receptors come from an adult who was a healthcare worker with PCR-confirmed SARS-CoV-2 infection or an uninfected control (not recorded which).

This clonotype was seen a few times. This chain links TRBV7-9 with TRBJ1-1, with D unresolved. Per germline, CDR1 SEHNR and CDR2 FQNEAQ (reference sequence). This CDR3 contains 15 residues. Between the trimmed V and J ends, which lost 1 base and 0 bases, there was a span of 9 bases. CDR3 amino acids: CASSLGVRVNTEAFF. The CDR3 DNA reads TGTGCCAGCAGCTTAGGGGTCCGGGTGAACACTGAAGCTTTCTTT.

This clonotype showed up just a few times. The rearrangement joins TRBV7-2 to TRBJ1-4, with unresolved D. Per germline, CDR1 SGHTA and CDR2 FQGNSA. The CDR3 consists of 16 residues. V was trimmed by 5 bases and J by 7 bases, leaving 20 bases between them. CDR3 coding DNA: TGTGCCAGCAGCCCGGAGAGTCGGGGAACGGGTGAAAAACTGTTTTTT. Amino acid sequence: CASSPESRGTGEKLFF.

The sample holds many counts of this clonotype. This chain joins TRBV29-1 and TRBJ2-1, with 9 positions matching TRBD1. CDR1 SQVTM and CDR2 ANQGSEA come from the germline V gene. There are 13 residues in the CDR3. Unmatched junction bases numbered 8, after V lost 7 bases and J lost 7 bases. CDR3 bases: TGCAGCGGTGCTACAGGGGGCTTAAATGAGCAGTTCTTC. Protein: CSGATGGLNEQFF.

This clonotype occurred many times. The rearrangement links TRBV20-1 to TRBJ2-5; 8 bases fit TRBD1. The CDR3 extends over 13 amino acids. The V segment lost 6 bases and the J segment 1 base; nucleotides outside the gene matches: 4. Germline loops: CDR1 DFQATT, CDR2 SNEGSKA (reference sequence). This chain's CDR3 is CSADDRGQETQYF. The CDR3 DNA reads as TGCAGTGCGGACGACAGGGGCCAAGAGACCCAGTACTTC.

This clonotype came up many times. The chain links TRBV30 to TRBJ1-1, with D perhaps matching TRBD1 (5 bases). The V gene's germline CDR1 is GTSNPN and CDR2 SVGIG (reference sequence). The V end was cut by 2 bases, the J end by 7 bases, with 17 bases between. The CDR3 sequence is 14 residues long. DNA for the CDR3: TGTGCCTGGAGTCCGCGGGACGGTACGCTTGAAGCTTTCTTT. Translating it yields CAWSPRDGTLEAFF.

Remarks on this clonotype: A junction end diverges from the germline sequence, so it may reflect a read error. J is TRBJ2-5 and V is TRBV7-6; tentative D call: TRBD2 (6 bases). The CDR3 extends over 15 amino acids. In germline, CDR1 is SGHVS, CDR2 FNYEAQ. In DNA, the CDR3 is TGTGCCTGCAGCTTGGGACTTTCGACGGGAGAGACCCAGTACTTC. This sequence encodes CACSLGLSTGETQYF.

The chain is built from TRBV7-2 and TRBJ2-3; weak D call: TRBD1 (5 bases). The ends were cut back, 3 bases at V and 1 base at J, with 8 bases in the middle. Looked up from germline, CDR1 is SGHTA and CDR2 is FQGNSA. This CDR3 is 14 amino acids long. The CDR3 is CASSFRRGTDTQYF. In DNA, the CDR3 is TGTGCCAGCAGCTTTCGCAGGGGCACAGATACGCAGTATTTT.

This clonotype was detected ten times or more. The chain combines TRBV11-2 with TRBJ2-7, with D possibly being TRBD1 or TRBD2 (5 bases each). This CDR3 spans 14 amino acids. With 5 bases removed from V and 2 bases from J, the gap between germline ends came to 13 bases. Per the germline V gene, CDR1 is SGHAT and CDR2 is FQNNGV. CDR3 residues: CASSQTVGAYEQYF. The CDR3 DNA reads as TGTGCCAGCAGCCAAACAGTGGGGGCCTACGAGCAGTACTTC. The whole variable domain, filled in from reference TRBV11-2 and TRBJ2-7, reads EAGVAQSPRYKIIEKRQSVAFWCNPISGHATLYWYQQILGQGPKLLIQFQNNGVVDDSQLPKDRFSAERLKGVDSTLKIQPAKLEDSAVYLCASSQTVGAYEQYFGPGTRLTVT.

Many counts were recorded for this clonotype. V and J are TRBV20-1 and TRBJ1-1; D gene ambiguous. V was shortened by 6 bases and J by 2 bases, with 16 bases between the two germline ends. The CDR3 is 14 residues long. The germline gives CDR1 DFQATT, CDR2 SNEGSKA (reference sequence). The chain's CDR3 is CSAPKGGGNTEAFF. The CDR3 DNA reads as TGCAGTGCACCGAAGGGAGGTGGTAACACTGAAGCTTTCTTT.

The table lists this clonotype with a few counts. V and J are TRBV18 and TRBJ2-1, with 8 bases lining up with TRBD2. CDR1 and CDR2 from the germline V gene are KGHSH and LQKENI. The CDR3 has 15 residues. J lost 0 bases, V lost 6 bases, and 4 bases had no gene match. The CDR3 protein is CASSLSGSSYNEQFF. For the CDR3, the DNA is TGTGCCAGCTCCCTCAGCGGGAGCTCCTACAATGAGCAGTTCTTC.

V usage is TRBV7-2 and J usage is TRBJ1-5; the match to TRBD1 covers 7 bases. After removal of 4 bases from V and 7 bases from J, the junction contained 4 bases not matched to a gene. The CDR3 consists of 13 residues. Germline CDR1 SGHTA, CDR2 FQGNSA. The CDR3 loop reads CASSYRGQQPQHF. CDR3 coding DNA: TGTGCCAGCAGCTACAGGGGCCAGCAGCCCCAGCATTTT.

This clonotype was counted ten times or more. The chain recombines TRBV5-1 with TRBJ2-2; D ambiguous. This CDR3 spans 14 amino acids. V was trimmed by 1 base and J by 2 bases, leaving 6 bases between them. Germline V lookup: CDR1 SGHRS, CDR2 YFSETQ. This chain's CDR3 is CASSLNSNTGELFF. CDR3 nucleotide sequence: TGCGCCAGCAGCTTGAACAGCAACACCGGGGAGCTGTTTTTT. Filled out from reference TRBV5-1 and TRBJ2-2, the complete variable domain reads KAGVTQTPRYLIKTRGQQVTLSCSPISGHRSVSWYQQTPGQGLQFLFEYFSETQRNKGNFPGRFSGRQFSNSRSEMNVSTLELGDSALYLCASSLNSNTGELFFGEGSRLTVL.